These 19 T cell receptor beta chains were all obtained from the same sample, sequenced in a study of blood T cell repertoires in COVID-19. The assay was immunoSEQ multiplex PCR, and TCRdb's table has in-frame clones only and misses some. This table has more than 90,000 clones, 75% to 90% appearing once. Sequenced material: peripheral blood. The receptors here all came from a man between 65 and 85 years old with acute or convalescent COVID-19.

The chain is built from TRBV28 and TRBJ1-5; 7 nucleotides agree with TRBD1. There are 15 residues in the CDR3. The V segment lost 3 bases and the J segment 1 base; nucleotides outside the gene matches: 3. CDR1 and CDR2 from the germline V gene are MDHEN and SYDVKM. The CDR3 spells CASSLTGTSNQPQHF. CDR3 DNA sequence: TGTGCCAGCAGTTTGACAGGGACAAGCAATCAGCCCCAGCATTTT. The whole variable domain, remainder taken from reference TRBV28 and TRBJ1-5, is DVKVTQSSRYLVKRTGEKVFLECVQDMDHENMFWYRQDPGLGLRLIYFSYDVKMKEKGDIPEGYSVSREKKERFSLILESASTNQTSMYLCASSLTGTSNQPQHFGDGTRLSIL.

The rearrangement links TRBV28 to TRBJ1-2; 9 bases agree with TRBD1. The V gene end was trimmed by 6 bases and the J gene end by 6 bases; junction bases not matched to a gene: 11. The CDR3 length is 15 residues. The V gene's germline CDR1 is MDHEN and CDR2 SYDVKM. The CDR3 here is CASRPHGTGFDGYTF. In DNA form, the CDR3 reads TGTGCCAGCAGGCCGCACGGGACAGGGTTCGATGGCTACACCTTC.

The rearrangement uses TRBV12-3 or TRBV12-4 and TRBJ2-1; 13 bases align to TRBD2. V was pared by 1 base and J by 15 bases, with 3 bases of the junction left unmatched. The CDR3 contains 13 residues. The CDR3 coding sequence is TGTGCCAGCAGTTTAGAGGGACTAGCGGGAAGGTTCTTC. This encodes CASSLEGLAGRFF.

The chain carries TRBV9 and TRBJ1-1; 9 nucleotides align to TRBD1. CDR3 length: 12 residues. The J segment lost 11 bases and the V segment lost 3 bases, leaving 5 bases of the junction unmatched. Germline loops: CDR1 SGDLS, CDR2 YYNGEE. The CDR3: CASSGGQGLAFF. For the CDR3, the DNA is TGTGCCAGCAGCGGAGGACAGGGGTTGGCTTTCTTT. The variable domain in full, with the rest retrieved from reference TRBV9 and TRBJ1-1, is DSGVTQTPKHLITATGQRVTLRCSPRSGDLSVYWYQQSLDQGLQFLIQYYNGEERAKGNILERFSAQQFPDLHSELNLSSLELGDSALYFCASSGGQGLAFFGQGTRLTVV.

This clone has a count of ten or more. V gene TRBV10-3 combines with J gene TRBJ1-6, with D hard to call. Trimming took off 4 bases at V and 0 bases at J, with 16 bases between the two ends. CDR3 length: 18 amino acids. The germline CDR1 and CDR2 sequences are ENHRY and SYGVKD. DNA of the CDR3: TGTGCCATCAGTGCATTCCCGTCAGGAAGCTCCTATAATTCACCCCTCCACTTT. It encodes CAISAFPSGSSYNSPLHF.

This sequence joins TRBV11-2 and TRBJ2-2; possibly TRBD2 for D (5 bases). The CDR3 consists of 15 residues. The germline V and J ends were trimmed by 6 bases and 4 bases, with 15 bases remaining between them. The V gene's germline CDR1 is SGHAT and CDR2 FQNNGV. In DNA form, the CDR3 reads TGTGCCAGCAGTCTAATAGTGGACTCCACCGGGGAGCTGTTTTTT. This encodes CASSLIVDSTGELFF.

The rearrangement uses TRBV24-1 and TRBJ2-7, with TRBD2 matching over 10 bases. The CDR3 consists of 15 residues. V shed 4 bases, J shed 2 bases, and the junction held 4 bases outside the gene matches. Germline V gives CDR1 KGHDR, CDR2 SFDVKD. CDR3 amino acids: CATSEAGGPTYEQYF. Here the CDR3 DNA reads TGTGCCACCAGTGAAGCGGGAGGGCCTACCTACGAGCAGTACTTC.

This clone has a single count. The chain couples TRBV30 to TRBJ2-7, with a possible D match to TRBD2 (7 bases). The germline V gene encodes CDR1 GTSNPN and CDR2 SVGIG (reference sequence). CDR3 length equals 14 residues. With 0 bases removed from V and 2 bases from J, the gap between germline ends came to 11 bases. CDR3 in DNA: TGTGCCTGGAGTGTGGGGGGGCCCCCCTACGAGCAGTACTTC. It encodes CAWSVGGPPYEQYF. The full variable domain, with the rest looked up from reference TRBV30 and TRBJ2-7, is SQTIHQWPATLVQPVGSPLSLECTVEGTSNPNLYWYRQAAGRGLQLLFYSVGIGQISSEVPQNLSASRPQDRQFILSSKKLLLSDSGFYLCAWSVGGPPYEQYFGPGTRLTVT.

J is TRBJ2-7 and V is TRBV27; no clear D gene. The germline CDR1 and CDR2 sequences are MNHEY and SMNVEV (reference sequence). This CDR3 contains 16 residues. Trimming removed 0 bases at V and 0 bases at J, with 12 bases between. The CDR3 nucleotides are TGTGCCAGCAGTTTATCGTCTGGCGGTTACTCCTACGAGCAGTACTTC. It yields the protein CASSLSSGGYSYEQYF.

This clone occurred a few times. V usage is TRBV6-2 or TRBV6-3 and J usage is TRBJ2-2; 15 nucleotides align to TRBD2. The trim removed 5 bases at V and 5 bases at J, leaving 0 bases unmatched. The germline CDR1 and CDR2 sequences are MNHEY and SVGEGT. This CDR3 spans 15 amino acids. Here the CDR3 reads CASSGLAGGTGELFF. As DNA, the CDR3 is TGTGCCAGCAGTGGACTAGCGGGGGGGACCGGGGAGCTGTTTTTT.

V gene TRBV4-1 combines with J gene TRBJ2-7; D is perhaps TRBD2 (7 bases). Germline V lookup: CDR1 MGHRA, CDR2 YSYEKL. Trimming stripped 0 bases from V and 0 bases from J, with 18 bases between. This CDR3 region has 18 residues. The DNA for the CDR3 is TGCGCCAGCAGCCAAGATAGTGGGAGGGGACAAAGCTCCTACGAGCAGTACTTC. It yields the protein CASSQDSGRGQSSYEQYF.

The chain combines TRBV2 with TRBJ2-2; TRBD1 matches 7 bases. J was trimmed by 2 bases and V by 6 bases; bases with no gene match: 6. Looked up from germline, CDR1 is SNHLY and CDR2 is FYNNEI. This CDR3 has 15 amino acids. CDR3 loop: CASSPTGINTGELFF. The CDR3 bases are TGTGCCAGCAGCCCGACAGGGATCAACACCGGGGAGCTGTTTTTT. Using reference TRBV2 and TRBJ2-2 for the parts outside the CDR3, the full variable domain is EPEVTQTPSHQVTQMGQEVILRCVPISNHLYFYWYRQILGQKVEFLVSFYNNEISEKSEIFDDQFSVERPDGSNFTLKIRSTKLEDSAMYFCASSPTGINTGELFFGEGSRLTVL.

The CDR3 loop is CASSPLPIVGEQYF. In DNA, the CDR3 is TGTGCCAGCAGCCCACTACCCATAGTAGGCGAGCAGTACTTC. V and J are TRBV5-6 and TRBJ2-7, with D hard to call. CDR1 is SGHDT and CDR2 is YYEEEE in the germline V gene. The length of the CDR3 is 14 residues. V lost 4 bases and J lost 6, with 17 bases in between.

The chain couples TRBV5-1 to TRBJ2-7; 7 bases fit TRBD1. This CDR3 has 16 amino acids. Germline V gene data show CDR1 as SGHRS and CDR2 as YFSETQ. J gave up 0 bases and V 4 bases, and 10 bases lay outside the gene matches. CDR3 sequence: CASSPVAGTVSYEQYF. The DNA for the CDR3 is TGCGCCAGCAGCCCGGTGGCCGGGACAGTCTCCTACGAGCAGTACTTC.

The V and J genes are TRBV5-4 and TRBJ1-1; 8 bases agree with TRBD1. Germline CDR1 and CDR2: SGHNT and YYREEE (reference sequence). V was clipped by 0 bases and J by 6 bases; unmatched bases: 10. The CDR3 is made up of 16 amino acids. DNA of the CDR3: TGTGCCAGCAGCTTGGGGCAGGGGGCTGTAAACCCTGAAGCTTTCTTT. This codes for CASSLGQGAVNPEAFF.

The V and J genes are TRBV19 and TRBJ1-3, with D possibly being TRBD1 (6 bases). In germline, CDR1 is LNHDA, CDR2 SQIVND (reference sequence). V was trimmed by 4 bases and J by 2 bases, leaving 21 bases between them. The CDR3 has 18 residues. The CDR3 nucleotides are TGTGCCAGTAGTACTCTAGGACCACCCGGGACAACTGGAAACACCATATATTTT. Its protein product is CASSTLGPPGTTGNTIYF.

V and J are TRBV9 and TRBJ2-5; TRBD2 aligns across 11 bases. Trimming cost V 3 bases and J 5 bases; bases outside gene matches: 3. CDR1 is SGDLS, CDR2 YYNGEE, per germline. The CDR3 totals 14 residues. CDR3 bases: TGTGCCAGCAGCGGCTGGACTAGCGGGGAGACCCAGTACTTC. Translating it yields CASSGWTSGETQYF.

The V and J genes are TRBV18 and TRBJ2-7; D is possibly TRBD1 (5 bases). Germline assignment: CDR1 KGHSH and CDR2 LQKENI. This CDR3 has 16 residues. Trimming cost V 2 bases and J 2 bases, with 16 bases left between them. This chain's CDR3 is CASSPRVGHRTYEQYF. The CDR3 nucleotides are TGTGCCAGCTCACCAAGAGTCGGACACCGAACCTACGAGCAGTACTTC.

The chain couples TRBV25-1 to TRBJ1-1, with D possibly TRBD1 on 5 matching bases. V gave up 1 base and J gave up 6 bases, with 15 bases separating them. The germline V gene has CDR1 MGHDK and CDR2 SYGVNS. This CDR3 spans 15 amino acids. The chain's CDR3 is CASSESKGRVAEAFF. CDR3 nucleotide sequence: TGTGCCAGCAGTGAATCTAAGGGCAGGGTCGCTGAAGCTTTCTTT. Drawing the rest from reference TRBV25-1 and TRBJ1-1, the complete variable domain is EADIYQTPRYLVIGTGKKITLECSQTMGHDKMYWYQQDPGMELHLIHYSYGVNSTEKGDLSSESTVSRIRTEHFPLTLESARPSHTSQYLCASSESKGRVAEAFFGQGTRLTVV.